This T cell receptor (beta chain) was recovered during a study of beta chain features in type 1 diabetes. The investigators reverse transcribed all of the isolated RNA, so they sequenced expressed TCRB transcripts. Profiling relied on immunoSEQ multiplex PCR, and the TCRdb table lists in-frame clones only, not all of them. The sample includes 900,000 or so clones, 17% of them seen just once. This clone was counted between two and nine times. Trimming pared 5 bases from V and 7 bases from J, leaving 17 bases between. In germline, CDR1 is MNHNY, CDR2 SVGAGI (reference sequence). The CDR3 has 15 amino acids.

Sequenced input: naive CD4+ T cells from blood. J is TRBJ2-2 and V is TRBV6-6, with D perhaps TRBD1 (6 bases). This TCR was recovered from a woman aged 18-29 years in good health. The CDR3 DNA reads as TGTGCCAGCAGTCCCTGGCCAGGGGCGGGCGGGGAGCTGTTTTTT. Protein product: CASSPWPGAGGELFF.